This T cell receptor beta chain was retrieved from a study of blood T cell repertoires in COVID-19. The CDR3 consists of 16 residues. Trimming took 5 bases from V and 2 from J; bases not matched to a gene: 8. Germline CDR1 is MDHEN and CDR2 is SYDVKM. In the source study's methods: How many nucleated cells were present was estimated from reference gene primer amplification. Assay used: immunoSEQ multiplex PCR; TCRdb lists only in-frame clones, some missing. V and J calls and clone size are given by that table; D and trimming were obtained from the DNA. The top ten hold 20% to 25% of the sample, which has about 88,000 clones, about 71% seen once.

The sample consisted of peripheral blood. This clonotype originated in a woman in her fifties or sixties in a cohort sampled during active or convalescent COVID-19. The chain joins TRBV28 to TRBJ2-2; the match to TRBD1 covers 7 bases. CDR3 in DNA: TGTGCCAGCAGTCCACCCTGGGACAGTAACACCGGGGAGCTGTTTTTT. This encodes CASSPPWDSNTGELFF.